This T cell receptor beta chain was observed in a study of identical twins. With no exceptions, donors were healthy Caucasians. A universal primer site was created by template switching, with the cDNA bearing unique molecular identifiers. In TCRdb, the 5' RACE reads were re-called with MiXCR into one record per CDR3 protein. The profile shows hundreds of thousands of distinct CDR3 sequences, under 9% of them singletons. Findings and caveats of the study: Out-of-frame sharing of TCR alpha in monozygotic twins was underestimated by models.

The sample holds many counts of this clonotype. The antigen is undetermined. Germline-derived CDR1 and CDR2 are MNHNS and SASEGT. The CDR3 sequence is 15 residues long. J was trimmed by 2 bases and V by 6 bases; bases with no gene match: 6. The data also belong to a second study, concerning yellow fever vaccine responses in identical twins.

The source is a woman aged 18-29 years in good health. V and J are TRBV6-1 and TRBJ2-3, with 9 bases that match TRBD2. Sequencing was carried out using PBMCs. The CDR3: CASSPLAGSTDTQYF. The CDR3 DNA sequence: TGTGCCAGCAGCCCCCTAGCGGGGTCCACAGATACGCAGTATTTT.